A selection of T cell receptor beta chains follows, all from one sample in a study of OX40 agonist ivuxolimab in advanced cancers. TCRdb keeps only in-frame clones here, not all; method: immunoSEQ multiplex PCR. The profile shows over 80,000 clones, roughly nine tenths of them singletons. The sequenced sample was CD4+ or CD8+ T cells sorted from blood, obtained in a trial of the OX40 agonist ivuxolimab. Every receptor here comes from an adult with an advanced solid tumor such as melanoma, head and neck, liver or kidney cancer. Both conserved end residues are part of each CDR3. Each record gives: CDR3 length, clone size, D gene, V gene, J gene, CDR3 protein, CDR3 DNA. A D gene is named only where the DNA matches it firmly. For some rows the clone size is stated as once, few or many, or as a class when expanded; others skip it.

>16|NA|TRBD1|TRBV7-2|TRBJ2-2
CASSRGTGSNTGELFF
TGTGCCAGCAGCCGGGGGACAGGGAGTAACACCGGGGAGCTGTTTTTT
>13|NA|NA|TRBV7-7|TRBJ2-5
CASSLGSAETQYF
TGTGCTAGCAGCTTAGGGTCAGCGGAGACCCAGTACTTC
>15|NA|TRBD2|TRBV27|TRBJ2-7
CASSLITSGGSEQYF
TGTGCCAGCAGTTTAATAACTAGCGGGGGGAGTGAGCAGTACTTC
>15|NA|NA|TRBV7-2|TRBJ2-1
CASSQAAPLYNEQFF
TGTGCCAGCAGCCAGGCGGCCCCGCTCTACAATGAGCAGTTCTTC
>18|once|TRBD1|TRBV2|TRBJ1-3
CASSEAFRWTGSGNTIYF
TGTGCCAGCAGTGAAGCATTCAGATGGACAGGGTCTGGAAACACCATATATTTT
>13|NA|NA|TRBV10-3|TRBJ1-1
CAISAQGNTEAFF
TGTGCCATCAGTGCACAGGGGAACACTGAAGCTTTCTTT
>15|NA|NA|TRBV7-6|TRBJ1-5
CASSSIQGPNQPQHF
TGTGCCAGCAGCTCCATACAGGGACCAAATCAGCCCCAGCATTTT
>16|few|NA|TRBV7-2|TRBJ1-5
CASSLAPGRVHQPQHF
TGTGCCAGCAGCTTAGCCCCAGGCAGGGTTCATCAGCCCCAGCATTTT
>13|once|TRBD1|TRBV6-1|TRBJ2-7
CASKPGQGYEQYF
TGTGCCAGCAAACCGGGACAGGGTTACGAGCAGTACTTC
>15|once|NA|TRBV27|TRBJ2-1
CASSLGLSSYNEQFF
TGTGCCAGCAGTTTAGGGTTAAGCTCCTACAATGAGCAGTTCTTC
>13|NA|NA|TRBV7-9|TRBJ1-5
CASSRGSNQPQHF
TGTGCCAGCAGCAGGGGGTCCAATCAGCCCCAGCATTTT
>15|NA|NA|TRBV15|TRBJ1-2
CATSRDIGTQYGYTF
TGTGCCACCAGCAGAGACATCGGGACTCAGTATGGCTACACCTTC
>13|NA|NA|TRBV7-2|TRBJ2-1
CASSPTPNNEQFF
TGTGCCAGCAGTCCTACTCCTAACAATGAGCAGTTCTTC
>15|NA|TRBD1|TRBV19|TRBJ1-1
CASIRGTGGDTEAFF
TGTGCCAGTATCAGGGGAACAGGGGGAGACACTGAAGCTTTCTTT
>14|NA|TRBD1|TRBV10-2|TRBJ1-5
CASKDRGQLQPQHF
TGCGCCAGCAAGGACAGGGGACAACTCCAGCCCCAGCATTTT
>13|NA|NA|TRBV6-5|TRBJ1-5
CASTHGTNQPQHF
TGTGCCAGCACCCATGGGACAAATCAGCCCCAGCATTTT
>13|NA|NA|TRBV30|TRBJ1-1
CAWSVGRYTEAFF
TGTGCCTGGAGTGTCGGACGGTACACTGAAGCTTTCTTT
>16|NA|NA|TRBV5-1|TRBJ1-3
CASSLAGQHSGNTIYF
TGCGCCAGCAGCTTGGCCGGACAGCACTCTGGAAACACCATATATTTT
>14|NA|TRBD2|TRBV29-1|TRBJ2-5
CSVEDETSYETQYF
TGCAGCGTTGAAGATGAGACTAGCTACGAGACCCAGTACTTC
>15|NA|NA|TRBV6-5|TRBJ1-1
CASNPAWDMNTEAFF
TGTGCCAGCAATCCAGCGTGGGACATGAACACTGAAGCTTTCTTT
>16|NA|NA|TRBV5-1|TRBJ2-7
CASSQGRRASSYEQYF
TGCGCCAGCAGTCAAGGGCGCAGGGCGAGCTCCTACGAGCAGTACTTC
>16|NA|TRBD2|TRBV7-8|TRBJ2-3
CASSRLGTSGGDTQYF
TGTGCCAGCAGCCGCCTCGGGACTAGCGGGGGGGATACGCAGTATTTT
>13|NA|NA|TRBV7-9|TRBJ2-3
CASSGISADTQYF
TGTGCCAGCAGCGGGATCTCGGCAGATACGCAGTATTTT
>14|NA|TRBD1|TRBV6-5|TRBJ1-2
CASRGQGQSYGYTF
TGTGCCAGCAGAGGACAGGGGCAGTCCTATGGCTACACCTTC
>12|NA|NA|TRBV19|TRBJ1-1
CASSIGNTEAFF
TGTGCCAGTAGTATTGGGAACACTGAAGCTTTCTTT
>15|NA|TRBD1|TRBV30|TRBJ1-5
CAWSEGQGGNQPQHF
TGTGCCTGGAGTGAGGGACAGGGTGGCAATCAGCCCCAGCATTTT
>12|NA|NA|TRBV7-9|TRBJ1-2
CASSLANYGYTF
TGTGCCAGCAGCTTGGCTAACTATGGCTACACCTTC
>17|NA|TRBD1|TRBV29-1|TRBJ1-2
CSVEDPRDRGGNYGYTF
TGCAGCGTTGAAGATCCCCGAGACAGGGGTGGCAACTATGGCTACACCTTC
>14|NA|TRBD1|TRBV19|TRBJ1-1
CASSPGQGYNEAFF
TGTGCCAGTAGTCCCGGACAGGGTTACAATGAAGCTTTCTTT
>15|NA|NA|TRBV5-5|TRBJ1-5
CASSLSAGRFQPQHF
TGTGCCAGCAGCTTGTCTGCCGGGAGGTTTCAGCCCCAGCATTTT
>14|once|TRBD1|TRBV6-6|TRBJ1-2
CASSTDRGASGYTF
TGTGCCAGCAGTACTGACAGGGGAGCCAGTGGCTACACCTTC
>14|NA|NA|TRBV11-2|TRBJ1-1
CASSFWQGKTEAFF
TGTGCCAGCAGCTTTTGGCAGGGTAAAACTGAAGCTTTCTTT
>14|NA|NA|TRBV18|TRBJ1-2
CASSRGEEGYGYTF
TGTGCCAGCTCACGTGGGGAAGAGGGCTATGGCTACACCTTC
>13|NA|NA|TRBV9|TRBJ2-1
CASSVVETAEQFF
TGTGCCAGCAGCGTAGTGGAGACCGCTGAGCAGTTCTTC
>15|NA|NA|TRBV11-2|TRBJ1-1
CASSLKTWRDTEAFF
TGTGCCAGCAGCTTAAAGACGTGGAGGGACACTGAAGCTTTCTTT
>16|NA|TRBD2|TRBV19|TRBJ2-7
CASSTDGTSVPYEQYF
TGTGCCAGTAGTACGGACGGGACTAGCGTCCCCTACGAGCAGTACTTC